The 30 T cell receptor beta chains presented below share a single source sample, sequenced in a study of lymphopenia after photon versus proton radiotherapy (dated by TCRdb to the late 2010s). The library was made by the immunoSEQ multiplex PCR assay. Not all clones reach the TCRdb copy of this immuneACCESS table, which keeps in-frame sequences only. Checked studies attribute under half of the gap to unresolved V genes and leave the rest unexplained. This sample lists tens of thousands of clones; roughly 90% were detected once. The ten largest clones take up 10% to 15% of the sample. The source material was peripheral blood, sampled from a patient treated with proton-based radiotherapy. The receptors were sampled from a man aged 80 or over with esophageal cancer.

The genes are TRBV4-3 and TRBJ2-2, with no clear D. Germline assignment: CDR1 LGHNA and CDR2 YSLEER. Trimming left V 4 bases short and J 6 bases short, with 15 bases between. CDR3 length equals 15 residues. CDR3 loop: CASSPTTGFAGELFF. The CDR3 nucleotides read TGCGCCAGCAGCCCTACGACTGGATTTGCCGGGGAGCTGTTTTTT.

This clone was recorded once. The J gene is TRBJ2-5, the V gene TRBV15; 10 nucleotides align to TRBD1. Per the germline V gene, CDR1 is LNHNV and CDR2 is YYDKDF (reference sequence). Trimming took 9 bases from V and 0 from J; bases not matched to a gene: 7. This CDR3 region has 15 residues. The CDR3 protein is CATARTGGYQETQYF. CDR3 nucleotides: TGTGCCACGGCCCGGACAGGGGGGTACCAAGAGACCCAGTACTTC.

This rearrangement joins TRBV19 to TRBJ1-5; D call uncertain. V was clipped by 3 bases and J by 5 bases, with 14 bases between them. The CDR3 extends over 15 amino acids. The V gene's germline CDR1 is LNHDA and CDR2 SQIVND (reference sequence). Here the CDR3 DNA reads TGTGCCAGTAGTATTGGTGGAGGGTCCCATCAGCCCCAGCATTTT. Translated: CASSIGGGSHQPQHF. Based on the CDR3 plus reference TRBV19 and TRBJ1-5, the full variable domain is DGGITQSPKYLFRKEGQNVTLSCEQNLNHDAMYWYRQDPGQGLRLIYYSQIVNDFQKGDIAEGYSVSREKKESFPLTVTSAQKNPTAFYLCASSIGGGSHQPQHFGDGTRLSIL.

V gene TRBV5-6 combines with J gene TRBJ2-2, with D perhaps TRBD1 (7 bases). Trimming stripped 6 bases from V and 4 bases from J, with 28 bases between. Germline CDR1 SGHDT, CDR2 YYEEEE. The CDR3 has 19 residues. The CDR3 region has the DNA TGTGCCAGCAACTTCCGTGGAGGGGGCCCACGGATCGGCACCGGGGAGCTGTTTTTT. Translation gives CASNFRGGGPRIGTGELFF.

The V call is TRBV5-1, the J call TRBJ1-6; D might be TRBD1 (6 bases). CDR1 and CDR2 from the germline V gene are SGHRS and YFSETQ. Trimming took off 0 bases at V and 6 bases at J, with 13 bases between the two ends. This CDR3 region has 16 residues. In nucleotides, the CDR3 is TGCGCCAGCAGCTTGGAACAGGGCTTTTTTAATTCACCCCTCCACTTT. Its translation: CASSLEQGFFNSPLHF.

The chain uses TRBV7-2 and TRBJ2-5; 10 bases are a match to TRBD2. The DNA matches TRBJ2-7 better at its end, which makes the J call doubtful. Germline V gene sequence: CDR1 SGHTA, CDR2 FQGNSA. This CDR3 is built from 14 residues. Here the CDR3 reads CASSLLAGVYEQYF. The CDR3 coding sequence is TGTGCCAGCAGCCTGCTAGCGGGAGTCTACGAGCAGTACTTC.

The V gene is TRBV29-1, the J gene TRBJ2-1; the D is unclear. This CDR3 contains 12 residues. Trimming shortened V by 4 bases and J by 10 bases, and 14 bases separated the two germline ends. Germline values: CDR1 SQVTM, CDR2 ANQGSEA. The CDR3 reads CSVVLALTEQFF. CDR3 nucleotide sequence: TGCAGCGTTGTTCTTGCCCTGACAGAGCAGTTCTTC.

The rearrangement links TRBV18 to TRBJ2-3; D gene unclear. Per germline, CDR1 KGHSH and CDR2 LQKENI. The CDR3 runs to 13 residues. The ends were cut back, 1 base at V and 6 bases at J, with 8 bases in the middle. The CDR3 is CASSPLRSDTQYF. CDR3 sequence (DNA): TGTGCCAGCTCACCACTTAGGTCCGATACGCAGTATTTT. The full variable domain, with the rest looked up from reference TRBV18 and TRBJ2-3, is NAGVMQNPRHLVRRRGQEARLRCSPMKGHSHVYWYRQLPEEGLKFMVYLQKENIIDESGMPKERFSAEFPKEGPSILRIQQVVRGDSAAYFCASSPLRSDTQYFGPGTRLTVL.

The DNA for the CDR3 is TGTGCCAGCACGTCGAAGGGGACCTACGAGCAGTACTTC. This encodes CASTSKGTYEQYF. The chain joins TRBV6-1 to TRBJ2-7; the D gene is possibly TRBD1 (5 bases). Trimming removed 7 bases at V and 2 bases at J, with 12 bases between. CDR1 and CDR2 (germline): MNHNS, SASEGT. The CDR3 consists of 13 residues.

This sequence joins TRBV30 and TRBJ1-1; the D gene is possibly TRBD1 (5 bases). The germline V gene encodes CDR1 GTSNPN and CDR2 SVGIG (reference sequence). The CDR3 extends over 14 amino acids. V lost 4 bases and J 1 base, leaving 13 bases between the germline ends. The CDR3 sequence: CAWNPGRSNTEAFF. The CDR3 DNA reads as TGTGCCTGGAACCCAGGGCGTTCGAACACTGAAGCTTTCTTT.

V usage is TRBV5-4 and J usage is TRBJ2-7; 11 bases agree with TRBD2. The germline gives CDR1 SGHNT, CDR2 YYREEE (reference sequence). Trimming cost V 3 bases and J 2 bases; bases outside gene matches: 7. The CDR3 has 16 residues. This CDR3 is CASSSSSGRHPYEQYF. The CDR3 bases are TGTGCCAGCAGCTCGTCTAGCGGGAGGCATCCCTACGAGCAGTACTTC.

The chain joins TRBV6-5 to TRBJ1-3; unclear D gene. V was cut by 2 bases and J by 0 bases, with 11 bases left in between. Germline V gene lookup returns CDR1 MNHEY and CDR2 SVGAGI. The CDR3 has 16 residues. CDR3 in DNA: TGTGCCAGCAGTTACGGTCGTCCGGGCTCTGGAAACACCATATATTTT. Translating gives CASSYGRPGSGNTIYF.

V usage is TRBV7-9 and J usage is TRBJ2-1; D is perhaps TRBD1 (6 bases). The CDR3 is 11 amino acids. Germline V gene lookup returns CDR1 SEHNR and CDR2 FQNEAQ (reference sequence). V lost 8 bases and J lost 7, with 9 bases in between. CDR3 DNA: TGTGCCAGCCGAGGGGGAAATGAGCAGTTCTTC. Amino acid sequence: CASRGGNEQFF.

The chain joins TRBV4-3 to TRBJ2-2, with TRBD1 matching 12 bases. CDR3 length: 19 amino acids. V gave up 0 bases and J gave up 1 base; unmatched junction bases: 6. Germline values: CDR1 LGHNA, CDR2 YSLEER. This CDR3 is CASSQDRDRGRLNTGELFF. The CDR3 nucleotides read TGCGCCAGCAGCCAAGATCGGGACAGGGGGCGATTGAACACCGGGGAGCTGTTTTTT.

The chain recombines TRBV18 with TRBJ2-1, with TRBD2 identical over 15 bases. Germline CDR1 KGHSH, CDR2 LQKENI. The CDR3 covers 15 residues. Trimming removed 3 bases from V and 7 bases from J; junction bases left unmatched: 1. The CDR3 DNA follows: TGTGCCAGCTCACCCGGACTAGCGGGAGGGAATGAGCAGTTCTTC. Residues: CASSPGLAGGNEQFF.

This clone was seen at least ten times. The CDR3 protein is CASSLARVSQSRETQYF. CDR3 coding DNA: TGTGCCAGCAGCTTAGCGAGGGTCAGTCAATCACGAGAGACCCAGTACTTC. The rearrangement uses TRBV11-1 and TRBJ2-5; D is possibly TRBD2 (5 bases). The V end lost 0 bases, the J end lost 4 bases, and 18 bases lay between the germline ends. The CDR3 is 17 amino acids. Germline V gene sequence: CDR1 SGHAT, CDR2 FQDESV (reference sequence).

V is TRBV6-5 and J is TRBJ1-1; the D gene is possibly TRBD1 (6 bases). Germline CDR1 is MNHEY and CDR2 is SVGAGI. V was shortened by 0 bases and J by 0 bases, with 11 bases between the two germline ends. CDR3 length: 16 amino acids. Here the CDR3 reads CASSYSSGDMNTEAFF. CDR3 coding DNA: TGTGCCAGCAGTTACTCGTCAGGGGACATGAACACTGAAGCTTTCTTT.

The chain carries TRBV6-1 and TRBJ1-5, with TRBD1 identical over 8 bases. The V segment lost 6 bases and the J segment 5 bases; nucleotides outside the gene matches: 9. The CDR3 has 15 residues. CDR1 is MNHNS, CDR2 SASEGT, per germline. This CDR3 is CASSPNGQGYQPQHF. In nucleotides, the CDR3 is TGTGCCAGCAGCCCCAACGGACAGGGTTATCAGCCCCAGCATTTT.

V gene TRBV5-1 combines with J gene TRBJ2-1; 7 bases map to TRBD2. Germline-derived CDR1 and CDR2 are SGHRS and YFSETQ. This CDR3 is 15 amino acids long. V was clipped by 4 bases and J by 8 bases; unmatched bases: 12. The CDR3 coding sequence is TGCGCCAGCAGCCAGAGAGGGGCGGGAGATCATGAGCAGTTCTTC. Its protein is CASSQRGAGDHEQFF.

The V and J genes are TRBV4-2 and TRBJ2-5; no reliable D call. Trimming left V 3 bases short and J 3 bases short, with 8 bases between. The germline gives CDR1 LGHNA, CDR2 YNFKEQ. This CDR3 has 13 residues. CDR3: CASSQAPEETQYF. For the CDR3, the DNA is TGTGCCAGCAGCCAGGCCCCAGAAGAGACCCAGTACTTC.

This chain uses TRBV4-3 with TRBJ1-1, with TRBD1 matching over 9 bases. V trimming: 3 bases; J trimming: 5 bases; junction bases outside the gene matches: 7. In germline, CDR1 is LGHNA, CDR2 YSLEER. This CDR3 comprises 15 residues. This CDR3 is CASSQGTDRGTEAFF. As DNA, the CDR3 is TGCGCCAGCAGCCAGGGTACCGACAGGGGGACTGAAGCTTTCTTT.

The chain uses TRBV29-1 and TRBJ2-3; TRBD2 agrees at 8 bases. Per the germline V gene, CDR1 is SQVTM and CDR2 is ANQGSEA. V trimming: 0 bases; J trimming: 2 bases; junction bases outside the gene matches: 4. The CDR3 is 15 amino acids. CDR3 DNA sequence: TGCAGCGTTGAAGAGCGGGGGGCAAACACAGATACGCAGTATTTT. The encoded protein is CSVEERGANTDTQYF.

This chain joins TRBV11-2 and TRBJ2-4; no firm D call. The germline gives CDR1 SGHAT, CDR2 FQNNGV. This CDR3 has 15 residues. Trimming pared 4 bases from V and 1 base from J, leaving 11 bases between. This CDR3 reads CASSSITKAKNIQYF. The DNA of the CDR3 is TGTGCCAGCAGCTCCATAACGAAGGCCAAAAACATTCAGTACTTC.

This chain links TRBV4-1 with TRBJ1-5; D remains ambiguous. The germline V gene has CDR1 MGHRA and CDR2 YSYEKL. This CDR3 has 14 residues. V lost 2 bases and J 2 bases, leaving 7 bases between the germline ends. The chain's CDR3 is CASSQSLGNQPQHF. The CDR3 DNA reads TGCGCCAGCAGCCAATCCCTCGGCAATCAGCCCCAGCATTTT.

The CDR3 region is CASSLRSLYQETQYF. CDR3 bases: TGTGCCAGCAGCTTGAGGTCGTTGTACCAAGAGACCCAGTACTTC. V is TRBV5-6 and J is TRBJ2-5; D call uncertain. CDR1 and CDR2 (germline): SGHDT, YYEEEE. There are 15 residues in the CDR3. Trimming stripped 1 base from V and 0 bases from J, with 10 bases between.

This chain uses TRBV12-1 with TRBJ2-3; the table names TRBD2, a call not compared with the DNA. TRBV12-1 constitutes a pseudogene. The CDR3 is made up of 15 amino acids. CDR3 in amino acids: CATSPSPGGEVTQYF. The DNA of the CDR3 is TGTGCCACCTCCCCGAGCCCGGGAGGTGAGGTGACGCAGTATTTT.

The rearrangement joins TRBV27 to TRBJ2-7, with D perhaps matching TRBD2 (5 bases). V was trimmed by 4 bases and J by 3 bases, leaving 10 bases between them. Germline CDR1 reads MNHEY; CDR2 reads SMNVEV (reference sequence). The CDR3 runs 13 residues. CDR3 sequence reads: CASSWDEGYEQYF. Here the CDR3 DNA reads TGTGCCAGCAGTTGGGATGAGGGCTACGAGCAGTACTTC.

This rearrangement joins TRBV5-4 to TRBJ1-2; TRBD1 matches at 11 bases. V shed 0 bases, J shed 7 bases, and the junction held 8 bases outside the gene matches. This CDR3 region has 16 residues. CDR1 is SGHNT and CDR2 is YYREEE in the germline V gene (reference sequence). CDR3 in DNA: TGTGCCAGCAGCTTGGAAGCCGGACAGGGGGCGCTTGGCTACACCTTC. Translation: CASSLEAGQGALGYTF.

The chain links TRBV6-5 to TRBJ1-2, with 8 bases fitting TRBD1. The CDR3 is 14 amino acids. J was trimmed by 4 bases and V by 6 bases; bases with no gene match: 7. Germline assignment: CDR1 MNHEY and CDR2 SVGAGI. The chain's CDR3 is CASSPDREGYGYTF. The CDR3 DNA sequence: TGTGCCAGCAGCCCGGACAGGGAGGGCTATGGCTACACCTTC.

This sequence joins TRBV5-1 and TRBJ2-1; TRBD2 aligns across 9 bases. Germline V lookup: CDR1 SGHRS, CDR2 YFSETQ. V shed 0 bases and J 4 bases; nucleotides not matched to a gene: 8. The CDR3 contains 17 residues. CDR3 sequence reads: CASSLASSGGLYNEQFF. In DNA form, the CDR3 reads TGCGCCAGCAGCTTGGCCAGTAGCGGGGGCTTATACAATGAGCAGTTCTTC.